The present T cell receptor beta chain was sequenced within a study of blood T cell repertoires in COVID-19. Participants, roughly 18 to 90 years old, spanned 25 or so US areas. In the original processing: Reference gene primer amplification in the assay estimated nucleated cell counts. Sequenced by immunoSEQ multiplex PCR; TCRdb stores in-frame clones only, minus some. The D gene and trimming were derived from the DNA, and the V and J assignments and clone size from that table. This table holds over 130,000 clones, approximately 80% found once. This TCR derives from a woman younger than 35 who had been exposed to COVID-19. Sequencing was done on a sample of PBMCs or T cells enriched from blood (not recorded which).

The CDR3 loop reads CASSVSTGLTGETQYF. The CDR3 DNA is TGTGCCAGCAGCGTCTCGACAGGTTTGACGGGGGAGACCCAGTACTTC. This rearrangement joins TRBV9 to TRBJ2-5; a weak D match, TRBD1 (6 bases). V was shortened by 2 bases and J by 5 bases, with 19 bases between the two germline ends. This CDR3 region has 16 residues. Germline V gives CDR1 SGDLS, CDR2 YYNGEE.